The entry below describes one T cell receptor (beta chain). The sample belongs to a study of blood T cell repertoires in COVID-19. Across the study: Sites across the United States, Italy and Spain contributed samples from acute and convalescent COVID-19. T cells, B-cell-depleted T cells, or PBMCs provided the cDNA or gDNA that served as material.

V gave up 6 bases and J gave up 4 bases, with 10 bases separating them. The CDR3 runs to 13 residues. Per the germline V gene, CDR1 is SGHTA and CDR2 is FQGTGA. Methods used by the authors: Estimated nucleated cell counts came from reference gene primer amplification. Assay: immunoSEQ multiplex PCR; the TCRdb copy retains only in-frame clones and omits some. That table gives V, J and clone size, and the DNA gave D and trimming. Of more than 200,000 clones in the sample, under 90% are singletons; the top ten hold 11%. While infection was still active, Seattle patients were enrolled and then followed longitudinally.

This receptor was obtained from a man aged 50-59 years with COVID-19, enrolled during active disease. Sequencing was done on a sample of peripheral blood. This sequence joins TRBV7-3 and TRBJ1-5; unclear D gene. This CDR3 is CASSPTRNQPQHF. CDR3 coding DNA: TGTGCCAGCAGTCCGACAAGAAATCAGCCCCAGCATTTT.